This T cell receptor beta chain was sequenced for a study of cytomegalovirus exposure and HLA in healthy donors. The study ran its PCR with 60 Vbeta and 13 Jbeta primers. Generated by immunoSEQ multiplex PCR, the TCRdb table keeps only in-frame clones and is missing some. The table records 210,000 or so clones, roughly 81% of them present only once. Germline V gene data show CDR1 as LGHNA and CDR2 as YNFKEQ. Germline trimming cut 1 base from V and 5 bases from J; bases unmatched to any gene: 2. This CDR3 has 15 amino acids. Study findings and constraints: In an earlier analysis, in 540 or so donors, most V segments appeared productive either ~90% or ~30% of the time. Donors belonging to an Asian-associated ancestry cluster reportedly showed fewer N-insertions in productive TCRs than the roughly 680-donor mean, according to what a later analysis found. After further analysis at a later stage, 16,951 TCR beta sequences were associated with HLA alleles at 0.05 false discovery rate.

As for this clone: Antigen: not known.

This TCR came from a woman in her 30s in good health and CMV-seropositive. The chain recombines TRBV4-2 with TRBJ2-1; 10 positions match TRBD2. The sequenced sample was PBMCs. The chain's CDR3 is CASSQVLAGDNEQFF. Written as DNA, the CDR3 is TGTGCCAGCAGCCAAGTTCTAGCGGGAGACAATGAGCAGTTCTTC.